These T cell receptor beta chains were read from a single sample in a study of blood T cell repertoires in COVID-19. Sequencing was performed with immunoSEQ multiplex PCR; in TCRdb, only in-frame clones are kept and a portion is missing. There are a few hundred thousand clones in the sample; about 90% occur only once, and about 12% lies in the top ten. Sequenced sample: peripheral blood. These receptors all stem from a woman aged 18-30 years who had recovered from COVID-19. Each CDR3 is given with its conserved first and last residue. D genes are given only for firm matches. For some rows the clone size is stated as once, few or many, or as a class when expanded; others skip it.

CDR3 DNA	CDR3 protein	V gene	D gene	clone size	J gene
TGTGCCAGCAGCTTGGGGGACAGGGAGAGTCAGGAGACCCAGTACTTC	CASSLGDRESQETQYF	TRBV5-4	TRBD1	NA	TRBJ2-5
TGTGCCAGCAGCCAAGATGTACAAACTGGCTACACCTTC	CASSQDVQTGYTF	TRBV4-2	NA	NA	TRBJ1-2
TGTGCCAGCAGTCCCACCCAGGGTGGGTCTGGAAACACCATATATTTT	CASSPTQGGSGNTIYF	TRBV7-9	NA	many	TRBJ1-3
TGTGCCAGCAGCCCTACTAGCGGGAGTACCTACGAGCAGTACTTC	CASSPTSGSTYEQYF	TRBV7-9	TRBD2	NA	TRBJ2-7
TGTGCCAGCAGCCAAGATCGGGCCAGCGGCCAATACAATGAGCAGTTCTTC	CASSQDRASGQYNEQFF	TRBV4-2	NA	NA	TRBJ2-1
TGTGCCAGCAGCCTACCCCTTGGGACTAACAATGAGCAGTTCTTC	CASSLPLGTNNEQFF	TRBV5-4	TRBD2	NA	TRBJ2-1
TGCGCCAGCAGCCAAGATTCGAGTCTGCGCGAGCAGTTCTTC	CASSQDSSLREQFF	TRBV4-3	NA	NA	TRBJ2-1
TGTGCCAGCAGGGGACTTGTCTCTCCCGCCGAGCAGTACTTC	CASRGLVSPAEQYF	TRBV6-5	NA	NA	TRBJ2-7
TGTGCCAGCAGATTACAGGGAGAAAAACTGTTTTTT	CASRLQGEKLFF	TRBV5-5	NA	NA	TRBJ1-4
TGTGCCAGCAGTGGCCCGGGAGCGAACACCGGGGAGCTGTTTTTT	CASSGPGANTGELFF	TRBV2	NA	NA	TRBJ2-2
TGTGCCAGCAGCCTGGTAGGGGGACAGGCTGGTACCTACGAGCAGTACTTC	CASSLVGGQAGTYEQYF	TRBV21-1	NA	NA	TRBJ2-7
TGTGCCAGCCCCTACAGGCAGGGGGCGAACAATGAGCAGTTCTTC	CASPYRQGANNEQFF	TRBV2	TRBD1	NA	TRBJ2-1
TGTGCCAGCAGCGGGGACCAAAGCGGGAGCACAGATACGCAGTATTTT	CASSGDQSGSTDTQYF	TRBV9	NA	NA	TRBJ2-3
TGTGCCAGCTCGTCTTGGGACAGGGCCTCCTACGAGCAGTACTTC	CASSSWDRASYEQYF	TRBV18	TRBD1	NA	TRBJ2-7
TGTGCCAGCAGTGAAGAGGAGGGATCCAATCAGCCCCAGCATTTT	CASSEEEGSNQPQHF	TRBV2	NA	once	TRBJ1-5
TGTGCCAGCAGCTTTGGTCTTAGCGGGAGTGGCGGGGAGCTGTTTTTT	CASSFGLSGSGGELFF	TRBV5-6	TRBD2	NA	TRBJ2-2
TGTGCCAGCACCACCGCCCCAAGCCTAGCGGGAACCGGGGAGCTGTTTTTT	CASTTAPSLAGTGELFF	TRBV7-9	TRBD2	NA	TRBJ2-2
TGCAGCGTGCAACGAGACCCCGGGGGCAAAAACATTCAGTACTTC	CSVQRDPGGKNIQYF	TRBV29-1	NA	NA	TRBJ2-4
TGTGCCAGCAGCTTGGACGGGGGCTATGGCTACACCTTC	CASSLDGGYGYTF	TRBV5-4	NA	few	TRBJ1-2
TGTGCCAGCAGCCTCGGACAGGTTTCCTACGAGCAGTACTTC	CASSLGQVSYEQYF	TRBV6-5	TRBD1	NA	TRBJ2-7
TGTGCCTCCCGGGACAGGTCCCAAGCTTTCTTT	CASRDRSQAFF	TRBV2	TRBD1	NA	TRBJ1-1
TGTGCCAGCAGCCAAGGGGCAAAAGACAAAAGCTCCTACAATGAGCAGTTCTTC	CASSQGAKDKSSYNEQFF	TRBV4-2	NA	NA	TRBJ2-1
TGTGCCTGGAGTAGGCGGATGGAACAGCCCCAGCATTTT	CAWSRRMEQPQHF	TRBV30	NA	few	TRBJ1-5
TGTGCCAGCAGGGAGGGATTTAACTATGGCTACACCTTC	CASREGFNYGYTF	TRBV6-5	NA	once	TRBJ1-2
TGTGCCAGTACCTCCGACAGGGGCGGGTACGAGCAGTACTTC	CASTSDRGGYEQYF	TRBV19	TRBD1	NA	TRBJ2-7